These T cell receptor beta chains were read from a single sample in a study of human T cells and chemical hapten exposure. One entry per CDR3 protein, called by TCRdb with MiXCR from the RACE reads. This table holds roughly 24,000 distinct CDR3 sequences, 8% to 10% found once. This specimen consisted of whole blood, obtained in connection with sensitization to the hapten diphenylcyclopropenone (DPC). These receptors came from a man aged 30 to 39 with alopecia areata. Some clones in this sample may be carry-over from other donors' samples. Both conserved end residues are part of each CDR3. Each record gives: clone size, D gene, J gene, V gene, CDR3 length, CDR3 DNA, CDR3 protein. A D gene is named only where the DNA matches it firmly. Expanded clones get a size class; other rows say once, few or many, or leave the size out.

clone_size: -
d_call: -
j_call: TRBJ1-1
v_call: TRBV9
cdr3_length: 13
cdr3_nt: TGTGCCAGCAGCGTCGGGGGGGCCGCTGAAGCTTTCTTT
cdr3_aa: CASSVGGAAEAFF

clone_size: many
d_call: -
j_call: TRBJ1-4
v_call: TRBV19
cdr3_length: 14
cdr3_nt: TGTGCCAGTAGTGTCCTAGGGGGGCACGAAAAACTGTTTTTT
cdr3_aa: CASSVLGGHEKLFF

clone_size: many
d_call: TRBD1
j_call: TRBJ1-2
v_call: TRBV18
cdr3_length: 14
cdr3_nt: TGTGCCAGCTCACCGGGGGACAGGTTCTATGGCTACACCTTC
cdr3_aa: CASSPGDRFYGYTF

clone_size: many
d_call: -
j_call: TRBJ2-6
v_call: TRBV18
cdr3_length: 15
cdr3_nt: TGTGCCAGCTCACCGGACTACTCTGGGGCCAACGTCCTGACTTTC
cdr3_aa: CASSPDYSGANVLTF

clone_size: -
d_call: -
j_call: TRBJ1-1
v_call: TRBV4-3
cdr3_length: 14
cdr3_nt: TGCGCCAGCAGCCAAGGACGGGAGAACACTGAAGCTTTCTTT
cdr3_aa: CASSQGRENTEAFF

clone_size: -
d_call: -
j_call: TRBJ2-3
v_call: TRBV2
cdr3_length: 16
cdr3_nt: TGTGCCAGCAGTGAAACTCAGCGGGTTATCACAGATACGCAGTATTTT
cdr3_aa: CASSETQRVITDTQYF

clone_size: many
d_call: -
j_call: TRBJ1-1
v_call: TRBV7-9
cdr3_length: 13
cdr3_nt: TGTGCCAGCAGCCCTCGGACAAATTTTGAAGCTTTCTTT
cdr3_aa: CASSPRTNFEAFF

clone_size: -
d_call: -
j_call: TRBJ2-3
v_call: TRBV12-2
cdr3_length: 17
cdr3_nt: TGTGCAAGTCGCTCTCTCGTGACTAGCGGGGTCACAGATACGCAGTATTTT
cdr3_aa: CASRSLVTSGVTDTQYF

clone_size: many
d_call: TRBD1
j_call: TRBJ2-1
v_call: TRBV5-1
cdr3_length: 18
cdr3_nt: TGCGCCAGCAGCCTGAACGGGGTTAGACAGGGGGCGAACAATGAGCAGTTCTTC
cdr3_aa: CASSLNGVRQGANNEQFF

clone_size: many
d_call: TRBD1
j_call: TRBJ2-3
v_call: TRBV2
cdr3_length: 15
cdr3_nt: TGTGCCAGCAGAGGACAGGGGGCATTAACAGATACGCAGTATTTT
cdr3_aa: CASRGQGALTDTQYF

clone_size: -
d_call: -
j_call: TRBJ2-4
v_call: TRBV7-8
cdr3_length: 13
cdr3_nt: TGTGCCAGCAGCCTAGACAGAAAAAACATTCAGTACTTC
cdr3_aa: CASSLDRKNIQYF

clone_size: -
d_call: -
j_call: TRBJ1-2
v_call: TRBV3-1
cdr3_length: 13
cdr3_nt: TGTGCCAGCAGCCGCGACGGGAACTATGGCTACACCTTC
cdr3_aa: CASSRDGNYGYTF

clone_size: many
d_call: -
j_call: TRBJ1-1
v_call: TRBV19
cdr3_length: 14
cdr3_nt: TGTGCCAGTAGTATAGGCCCGGCGAACACTGAAGCTTTCTTT
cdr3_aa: CASSIGPANTEAFF

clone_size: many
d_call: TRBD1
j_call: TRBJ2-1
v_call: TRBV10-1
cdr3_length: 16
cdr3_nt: TGCGCCAGCAGTTCCGGACAGGGGGGTACCTACAATGAGCAGTTCTTC
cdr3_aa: CASSSGQGGTYNEQFF

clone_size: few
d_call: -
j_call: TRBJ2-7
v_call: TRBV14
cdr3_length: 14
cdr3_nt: TGTGCCAGCAGCCGGACGGGGCGCTCCTACGAGCAGTACTTC
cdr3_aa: CASSRTGRSYEQYF

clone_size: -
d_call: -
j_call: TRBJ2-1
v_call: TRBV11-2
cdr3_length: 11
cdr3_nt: TGTGCCAGCACCAACCGAGGGGAGCAGTTCTTC
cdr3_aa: CASTNRGEQFF

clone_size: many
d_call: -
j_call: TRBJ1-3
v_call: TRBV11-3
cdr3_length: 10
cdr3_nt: TGTGCCAGCAGCTTAGAGGGACCGTATTTT
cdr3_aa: CASSLEGPYF

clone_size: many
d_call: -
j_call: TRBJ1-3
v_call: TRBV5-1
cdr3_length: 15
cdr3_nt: TGCGCCAGCAGCTTTGGGGATTCCTCTGGAAACACCATATATTTT
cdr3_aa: CASSFGDSSGNTIYF

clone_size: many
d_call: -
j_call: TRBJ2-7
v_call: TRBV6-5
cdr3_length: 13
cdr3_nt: TGTGCCAGCAGTCGCCCCGGGGGCTACGAGCAGTACTTC
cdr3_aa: CASSRPGGYEQYF

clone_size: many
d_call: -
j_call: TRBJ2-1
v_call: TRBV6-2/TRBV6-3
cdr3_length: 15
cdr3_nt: TGTGCCAGCAGTTACCTGGGTCCAGAGGGCAATGAGCAGTTCTTC
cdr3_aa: CASSYLGPEGNEQFF

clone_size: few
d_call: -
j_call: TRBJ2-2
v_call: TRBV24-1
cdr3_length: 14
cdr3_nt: TGTGCCACCAGTTCGGGGAGAAACACCGGGGAGCTGTTTTTT
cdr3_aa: CATSSGRNTGELFF

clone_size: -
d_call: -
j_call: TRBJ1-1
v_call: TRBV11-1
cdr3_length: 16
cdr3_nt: TGTGCCAGCAGCTTAGTCCCGGGCAGGGGATGGACTGAAGCTTTCTTT
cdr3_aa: CASSLVPGRGWTEAFF

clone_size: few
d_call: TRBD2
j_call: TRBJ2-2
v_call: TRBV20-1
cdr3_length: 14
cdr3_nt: TGCAGTGCTAGACTAGCGGTTAACACCGGGGAGCTGTTTTTT
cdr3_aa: CSARLAVNTGELFF

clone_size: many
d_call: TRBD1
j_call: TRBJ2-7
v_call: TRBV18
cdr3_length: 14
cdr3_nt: TGTGCCAGCTCACCCGGGACAGGTGGTAGGGAGCAGTACTTC
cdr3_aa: CASSPGTGGREQYF

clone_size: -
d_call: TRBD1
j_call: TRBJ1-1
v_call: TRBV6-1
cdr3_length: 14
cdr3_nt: TGTGCCAGCAGTATCAAGGACAGGAGCACTGAAGCTTTCTTT
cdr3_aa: CASSIKDRSTEAFF

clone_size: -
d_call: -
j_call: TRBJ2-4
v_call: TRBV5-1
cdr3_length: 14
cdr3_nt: TGCGCCAGCAGCTCGACTGAAGCCAAAAACATTCAGTACTTC
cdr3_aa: CASSSTEAKNIQYF

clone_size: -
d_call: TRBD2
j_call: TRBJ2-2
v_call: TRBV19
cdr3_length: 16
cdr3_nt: TGTGCCAGTAGTACTAGCGGGAGTGGCGACACCGGGGAGCTGTTTTTT
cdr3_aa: CASSTSGSGDTGELFF

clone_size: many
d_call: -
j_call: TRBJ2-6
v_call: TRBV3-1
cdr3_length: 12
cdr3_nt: TGTGCCAGCATGTCTGGGGCCAACGTCCTGACTTTC
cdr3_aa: CASMSGANVLTF

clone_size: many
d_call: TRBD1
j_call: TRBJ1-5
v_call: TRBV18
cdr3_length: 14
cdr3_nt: TGTGCCAGCTCTTGGACAGGGGGAGACCAGCCCCAGCATTTT
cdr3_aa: CASSWTGGDQPQHF

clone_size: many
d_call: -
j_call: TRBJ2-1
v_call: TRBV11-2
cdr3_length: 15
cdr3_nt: TGTGCCAGCAGCTTAGACGGGTATCCGGGTGGTGAGCAGTTCTTC
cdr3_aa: CASSLDGYPGGEQFF

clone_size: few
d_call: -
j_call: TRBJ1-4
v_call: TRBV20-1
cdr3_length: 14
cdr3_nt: TGCAGTGCTAGATTTTCTTGGACGGGGGAAAAACTGTTTTTT
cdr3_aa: CSARFSWTGEKLFF

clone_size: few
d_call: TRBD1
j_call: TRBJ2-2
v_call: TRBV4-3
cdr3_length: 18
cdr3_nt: TGCGCCAGCAGCCAAGGAGTCCGAGGACAGGTTAACACCGGGGAGCTGTTTTTT
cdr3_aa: CASSQGVRGQVNTGELFF

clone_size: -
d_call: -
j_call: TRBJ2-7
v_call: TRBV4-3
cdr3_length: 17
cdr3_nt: TGCGCCAGCAGCCAAGATTCTAAGGGGCAGAGGTCCTACGAGCAGTACTTC
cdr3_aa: CASSQDSKGQRSYEQYF

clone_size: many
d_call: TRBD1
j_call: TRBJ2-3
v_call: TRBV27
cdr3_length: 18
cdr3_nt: TGTGCCAGCAGTTTAGGGGGACAGGGGCCCCTCAGCACAGATACGCAGTATTTT
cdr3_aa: CASSLGGQGPLSTDTQYF

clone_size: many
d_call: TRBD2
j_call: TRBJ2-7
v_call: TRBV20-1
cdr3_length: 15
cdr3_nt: TGCAGTGCTGAAAGAGGGACTAGCGGGAGTAACGAGCAGTACTTC
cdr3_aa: CSAERGTSGSNEQYF

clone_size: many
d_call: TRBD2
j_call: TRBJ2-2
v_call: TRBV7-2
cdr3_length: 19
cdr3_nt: TGTGCCAGCAGCTTGCGCAACTTAGCGGGAAACACGAACACCGGGGAGCTGTTTTTT
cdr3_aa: CASSLRNLAGNTNTGELFF

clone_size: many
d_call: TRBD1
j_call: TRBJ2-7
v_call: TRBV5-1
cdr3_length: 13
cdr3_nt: TGCGCCAGTACCACAGGGGGTACGTACGAGCAGTACTTC
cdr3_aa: CASTTGGTYEQYF

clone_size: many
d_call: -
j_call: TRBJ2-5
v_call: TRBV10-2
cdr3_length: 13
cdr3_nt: TGCGCCAGCGGAGGAGGGGCCTCGGAGACCCAGTACTTC
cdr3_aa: CASGGGASETQYF

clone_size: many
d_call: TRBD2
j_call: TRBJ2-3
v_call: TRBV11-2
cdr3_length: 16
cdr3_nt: TGTGCCAGCAGCTTAGTTCAACTAGCGGGAGGAGATACGCAGTATTTT
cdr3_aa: CASSLVQLAGGDTQYF

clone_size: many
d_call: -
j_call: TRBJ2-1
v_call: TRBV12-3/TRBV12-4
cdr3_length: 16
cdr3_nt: TGTGCCAGCAGTTTAGACCAGCGGAGGTCGGGCAATGAGCAGTTCTTC
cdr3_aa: CASSLDQRRSGNEQFF

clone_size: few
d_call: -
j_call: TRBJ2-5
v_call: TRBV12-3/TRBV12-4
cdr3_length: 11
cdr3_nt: TGTGCCAGCAGTTTAGGAGAGACCCAGTACTTC
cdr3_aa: CASSLGETQYF

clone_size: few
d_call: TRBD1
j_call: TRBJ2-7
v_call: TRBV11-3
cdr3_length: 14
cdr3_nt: TGTGCCAGCAGCCGACAGGGTGGCGGTTCCGAGCAGTACTTC
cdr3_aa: CASSRQGGGSEQYF

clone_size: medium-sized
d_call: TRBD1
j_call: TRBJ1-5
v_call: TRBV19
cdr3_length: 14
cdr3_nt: TGTGCCAGTAGTATCGGACAGGTCAATCAGCCCCAGCATTTT
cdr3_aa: CASSIGQVNQPQHF

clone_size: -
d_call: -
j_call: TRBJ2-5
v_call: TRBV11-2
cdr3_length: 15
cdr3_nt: TGTGCCAGCAGCTTAATGGTAGCGGAACAAGAGACCCAGTACTTC
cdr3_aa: CASSLMVAEQETQYF

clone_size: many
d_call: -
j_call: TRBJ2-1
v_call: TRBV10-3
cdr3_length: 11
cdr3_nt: TGTGCCATCAGTGACGGTAATGAGCAGTTCTTC
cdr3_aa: CAISDGNEQFF